The sequence of this T cell receptor (beta chain) was determined in a study of Graves' ophthalmopathy and Graves' hyperthyroidism. This clonotype occurred many times. The CDR3 has 15 amino acids. V shed 5 bases and J shed 6 bases, with 16 bases lying between them. The sequenced template was RNA, covering the TCR beta CDR3 region. The workflow started with a first-round RT-PCR run with HTBI primers and then moved on to a second-round multiplex PCR. MiXCR, applied by TCRdb to the multiplex PCR reads, yields one record per CDR3 protein. The data show 350,000 to 450,000 distinct CDR3 sequences, around 20% seen once.

The sequencing input was peripheral blood. The sequence derives from a woman aged 18-29 years with Graves' ophthalmopathy. The rearrangement links TRBV12-3 or TRBV12-4 to TRBJ2-2, with D possibly TRBD2 on 6 matching bases. The CDR3 DNA sequence: TGTGCCAGCAGTCGGTGGGGGGAGATCGCCGGGGAGCTGTTTTTT. This codes for CASSRWGEIAGELFF.